This TCR beta chain appears in the sequencing data of a study of early T cells in non-severe SARS-CoV-2 infection (dated by TCRdb to the early 2020s). For the study in its entirety: TCR sequencing used bulk RNA from unsorted whole blood, so alpha and beta chains could not be paired. The full study reports these points: VDJdb matching was skewed toward anti-spike CD8 responses, so virus-specific expansions were likely underestimated and private and CD4 specificities were missed.

The receptor library was made with 5' RACE. Sequencer: NextSeq 500. Unique molecular identifiers were attached to individual cDNA molecules in the TCR library protocol so that sequencing error and PCR bias could be corrected. Both TCR alpha and beta chains were sequenced, and tight co-correlation was observed between alpha and beta sequence abundances in each sample. Per the authors' processing: V gene, J gene and CDR3 annotation of TCR sequences was performed with Decombinator V4. TCRs were defined as expanded if a significant change between any two time points was detected under a Poisson model with p below 0.0001. TCR abundances were normalised to the total number of TCRs sequenced per sample and expressed as counts per million. TRAV1-2 paired with TRAJ12, TRAJ20 or TRAJ33 defined MAIT TCRs, while TRAV10 paired with TRAJ18 defined iNKT TCRs. A search of VDJdb, accessed on 1 November 2021, was run for TCRs annotated to CMV, EBV and SARS-CoV-2, with TCRs annotated for multiple antigens excluded. TCRdb handled the public reads itself, with Q25 trimming in fastp and clone calling in MiXCR, and kept productive beta chains. Rows merge per CDR3 protein into single entries with the most common DNA and genes. These V and J calls rely on TCRdb rather than the paper's analysis. For this sample the table gives under 45,000 distinct CDR3 sequences, of which under 13% were detected only once. The ten largest clonotypes hold 8.5% to 10% of the sample.

Reading the germline V gene (reference sequence) gives CDR1 LNHNV and CDR2 YYDKDF. The V and J ends are trimmed by 8 bases and 4 bases, leaving 12 bases between them. The CDR3 measures 13 amino acids from cysteine to phenylalanine. Left in the record is the CDR3 DNA by itself, 39 bases read in frame from the first base. Set within a cohort of healthcare workers in London, UK, this nested case-control study involved weekly PCR testing of nasopharyngeal swabs along with blood sampling. Healthcare workers were enrolled in the week of the UK lockdown, from 23 to 31 March 2020, and were followed every week for up to 16 weeks. Comments on this clonotype: Its antigen remains unidentified. Base qualities are not provided; no much larger clone lies one nucleotide away.

What was sequenced was whole blood. The sequence was collected from an adult who was a healthcare worker with PCR-confirmed SARS-CoV-2 infection or an uninfected control (not recorded which). The chain was built from TRBV15 and TRBJ2-1, and the D gene may be TRBD2, 5 bases matching. This receptor has the CDR3 CATYRTAYNEQFF. The nucleotide sequence reads TGTGCCACCTACCGGACTGCGTACAATGAGCAGTTCTTC.